This is a list of T cell receptor beta chains from one sample in a study of T-cell reconstitution after alpha-beta-depleted transplantation in children. TCRdb used MiXCR to reprocess the PCR reads, holding one entry per CDR3 protein. The sample lists fewer than 750,000 distinct CDR3 sequences; roughly 30% were seen once. The source material was PBMCs, sampled before TCRalphabeta/CD19-depleted stem cell transplant. The receptors come from a boy in the first two years of life with Wiskott-Aldrich syndrome, due to receive a stem cell transplant. The CDR3 runs from the conserved cysteine through the conserved F or W. The D gene is left open where the match is weak. Clone size is stated in some rows and not others, as once, few, many or a class when expanded.

j_gene | abundance | v_gene | d_gene | CDR3aa | CDR3nt
TRBJ2-2 | many | TRBV27 | NA | CASSPSNTGELFF | TGTGCCAGCAGTCCAAGTAACACCGGGGAGCTGTTTTTT
TRBJ2-5 | NA | TRBV5-1 | NA | CASRRRPGNQETQYF | TGCGCCAGCAGGCGGCGGCCCGGCAACCAAGAGACCCAGTACTTC
TRBJ2-3 | few | TRBV20-1 | TRBD1 | CSGTGGTDTQYF | TGCAGTGGGACAGGGGGCACAGATACGCAGTATTTT
TRBJ2-4 | NA | TRBV12-3/TRBV12-4 | NA | CASSLITAENIQYF | TGTGCCAGCAGTCTCATCACGGCAGAAAACATTCAGTACTTC
TRBJ1-1 | few | TRBV10-3 | NA | CASKGGPTEAFF | TGTGCCAGCAAAGGGGGGCCCACTGAAGCTTTCTTT
TRBJ2-7 | few | TRBV5-6 | TRBD1 | CASSYGQGEQYF | TGTGCCAGCAGCTACGGACAGGGGGAGCAGTACTTC
TRBJ2-1 | few | TRBV5-1 | TRBD2 | CASSITSGGQNEQFF | TGCGCCAGCAGCATTACTAGCGGGGGCCAGAATGAGCAGTTCTTC
TRBJ2-5 | few | TRBV12-3/TRBV12-4 | NA | CASSPTTPLSGETQYF | TGTGCCAGCAGTCCTACCACCCCACTCAGTGGGGAGACCCAGTACTTC
TRBJ1-2 | NA | TRBV5-1 | NA | CASSFAAGVDGYTF | TGCGCCAGCAGCTTTGCAGCAGGGGTAGATGGCTACACCTTC
TRBJ2-5 | once | TRBV9 | NA | CASSVAQGGETQYF | TGTGCCAGCAGCGTAGCGCAGGGCGGTGAGACCCAGTACTTC
TRBJ2-2 | NA | TRBV5-1 | TRBD1 | CASSFTGQGANTGELFF | TGCGCCAGCAGCTTTACCGGACAGGGGGCGAACACCGGGGAGCTGTTTTTT
TRBJ1-2 | NA | TRBV20-1 | NA | CSAPITTARYGYTF | TGCAGTGCCCCAATAACAACGGCCCGATATGGCTACACCTTC
TRBJ2-7 | NA | TRBV29-1 | NA | CSVVDSTYEQYF | TGCAGCGTTGTTGACAGCACCTACGAGCAGTACTTC
TRBJ2-7 | few | TRBV12-3/TRBV12-4 | NA | CASSFAGPDYEQYF | TGTGCCAGCAGTTTTGCGGGACCCGACTACGAGCAGTACTTC
TRBJ1-1 | NA | TRBV5-1 | NA | CASSAGTNTEAFF | TGCGCCAGCAGCGCCGGGACCAACACTGAAGCTTTCTTT
TRBJ2-7 | few | TRBV5-1 | TRBD2 | CASSLSGSLYEQYF | TGTGCCAGCAGCTTAAGCGGGAGTCTCTACGAGCAGTACTTC
TRBJ2-7 | few | TRBV20-1 | NA | CSASTASSYEQYF | TGCAGTGCTAGTACGGCCTCATCCTACGAGCAGTACTTC
TRBJ1-4 | few | TRBV7-2 | NA | CASSSPTGLQEKLFF | TGTGCCAGCAGCTCGCCCACAGGGTTACAGGAAAAACTGTTTTTT
TRBJ1-2 | NA | TRBV6-6 | TRBD1 | CASKRTGFYGYTF | TGTGCCAGCAAGAGGACAGGATTCTATGGCTACACCTTC
TRBJ2-5 | few | TRBV20-1 | NA | CSAAGPAQETQYF | TGCAGTGCTGCCGGGCCAGCTCAAGAGACCCAGTACTTC
TRBJ1-1 | few | TRBV29-1 | TRBD1 | CSVRQGSSKAFF | TGCAGCGTAAGACAGGGATCGTCCAAAGCTTTCTTT
TRBJ1-2 | NA | TRBV20-1 | TRBD1 | CSAQTGQGYGYTF | TGCAGTGCTCAAACCGGACAGGGGTATGGCTACACCTTC
TRBJ2-7 | NA | TRBV16 | TRBD2 | CASSQMRGGEQYF | TGTGCCAGCAGCCAAATGCGGGGGGGAGAGCAGTACTTC
TRBJ2-7 | NA | TRBV20-1 | NA | CSASDFFAANYEQYF | TGCAGTGCTAGTGATTTTTTTGCGGCAAACTACGAGCAGTACTTC
TRBJ2-7 | NA | TRBV5-1 | NA | CASSFFGSGLSYEQYF | TGCGCCAGCAGCTTTTTTGGTAGCGGACTCTCCTACGAGCAGTACTTC
TRBJ2-3 | NA | TRBV12-3/TRBV12-4 | TRBD2 | CASSKLAERSDTQYF | TGTGCCAGCAGTAAACTAGCGGAAAGGTCAGATACGCAGTATTTT
TRBJ2-5 | NA | TRBV12-3/TRBV12-4 | NA | CASSFVVWGQQETQYF | TGTGCCAGCAGTTTCGTAGTGTGGGGCCAGCAAGAGACCCAGTACTTC
TRBJ1-2 | NA | TRBV5-1 | NA | CASSLSLGANYGYTF | TGCGCCAGCAGCTTGTCTCTGGGGGCTAACTATGGCTACACCTTC
TRBJ2-1 | NA | TRBV5-1 | TRBD2 | CASSVRGLAGNEQFF | TGCGCCAGCAGCGTTAGGGGACTAGCGGGGAATGAGCAGTTCTTC
TRBJ1-2 | NA | TRBV29-1 | NA | CSAEDRAVGYTF | TGCAGCGCCGAAGACCGGGCAGTCGGCTACACCTTC
TRBJ1-1 | few | TRBV5-5 | NA | CASSSRHGNTEAFF | TGTGCCAGCAGCTCAAGACACGGTAACACTGAAGCTTTCTTT
TRBJ2-5 | NA | TRBV11-2 | NA | CASSTTTQTGWGTQYF | TGTGCCAGCAGCACAACGACGCAAACAGGGTGGGGGACCCAGTACTTC
TRBJ1-5 | NA | TRBV2 | TRBD1 | CASSADRGAQPQHF | TGTGCCAGCAGTGCCGACAGGGGCGCTCAGCCCCAGCATTTT
TRBJ2-7 | NA | TRBV7-2 | NA | CASSFDRIPSYEQYF | TGTGCCAGCAGCTTCGACAGGATTCCCTCCTACGAGCAGTACTTC
TRBJ2-1 | NA | TRBV5-1 | TRBD2 | CASSSLAGGNYNEQFF | TGCGCCAGCAGCTCGTTAGCGGGAGGGAATTACAATGAGCAGTTCTTC
TRBJ1-5 | few | TRBV20-1 | NA | CSARGQVTQPQHF | TGCAGTGCTAGAGGGCAGGTGACTCAGCCCCAGCATTTT
TRBJ2-5 | few | TRBV5-5 | NA | CASSPAPETQYF | TGTGCCAGCAGCCCGGCCCCAGAGACCCAGTACTTC
TRBJ2-1 | NA | TRBV12-3/TRBV12-4 | NA | CASSLVEGHEQFF | TGTGCCAGCAGTTTGGTGGAGGGGCATGAGCAGTTCTTC
TRBJ2-3 | NA | TRBV5-1 | NA | CASSSWQGTDTQYF | TGCGCCAGCAGCTCGTGGCAAGGCACAGATACGCAGTATTTT
TRBJ2-1 | few | TRBV5-1 | TRBD2 | CASSLETSGTYNEQFF | TGCGCCAGCAGCTTGGAAACTAGCGGTACCTACAATGAGCAGTTCTTC
TRBJ2-3 | NA | TRBV28 | NA | CASSLRTSDTQYF | TGTGCCAGCAGTTTAAGGACATCAGATACGCAGTATTTT
TRBJ2-7 | NA | TRBV20-1 | TRBD1 | CSARDGTAYEQYF | TGCAGTGCTAGAGACGGGACAGCCTACGAGCAGTACTTC
TRBJ1-5 | few | TRBV6-1 | NA | CASSEATVQHF | TGTGCCAGCAGTGAAGCCACTGTCCAGCATTTT
TRBJ1-1 | few | TRBV5-1 | NA | CASSRWDGLNTEAFF | TGCGCCAGCAGCCGATGGGACGGACTGAACACTGAAGCTTTCTTT
TRBJ2-7 | NA | TRBV5-1 | NA | CASSLQATYEQYF | TGCGCCAGCAGCTTACAGGCAACCTACGAGCAGTACTTC
TRBJ2-3 | NA | TRBV28 | TRBD1 | CASSLGQGLGGTDTQYF | TGTGCCAGCAGCCTAGGACAGGGATTGGGAGGCACAGATACGCAGTATTTT
TRBJ2-5 | NA | TRBV3-1 | TRBD2 | CASRGLAGPETQYF | TGTGCCAGCAGAGGACTAGCCGGCCCAGAGACCCAGTACTTC
TRBJ1-4 | few | TRBV7-8 | NA | CASSPRGIGGEKLFF | TGTGCCAGCAGCCCACGCGGGATTGGTGGCGAAAAACTGTTTTTT
TRBJ1-2 | NA | TRBV15 | NA | CATSRDSPGNYGYTF | TGTGCCACCAGCAGAGATTCACCAGGAAACTATGGCTACACCTTC
TRBJ2-4 | NA | TRBV5-1 | TRBD2 | CASSFFPGTSGRAAKNIQYF | TGCGCCAGCAGCTTCTTCCCAGGGACTAGCGGGAGGGCCGCCAAAAACATTCAGTACTTC
TRBJ1-1 | few | TRBV12-3/TRBV12-4 | NA | CASGKGDTEAFF | TGTGCCAGCGGAAAGGGGGACACTGAAGCTTTCTTT
TRBJ2-1 | NA | TRBV10-2 | TRBD1 | CASSDVQGFVNEQFF | TGCGCCAGCAGCGACGTACAGGGGTTTGTCAATGAGCAGTTCTTC
TRBJ2-1 | NA | TRBV7-8 | NA | CASSVAQIKSSYNEQFF | TGTGCCAGCAGCGTAGCCCAAATTAAGAGCTCCTACAATGAGCAGTTCTTC
TRBJ1-1 | NA | TRBV5-1 | NA | CASSPAVVNTEAFF | TGCGCCAGCAGCCCTGCTGTGGTGAACACTGAAGCTTTCTTT
TRBJ2-5 | many | TRBV10-3 | NA | CAISETQETQYF | TGTGCCATCAGTGAGACTCAAGAGACCCAGTACTTC